Listed below are T cell receptor beta chains from one sample, sequenced in a study of identical twins. Each CDR3 protein is one row after TCRdb ran MiXCR on the 5' RACE reads. The sample lists some 1,700,000 distinct CDR3 sequences, under 35% occurring once. The source material was cord blood. These receptors all come from a newborn girl in good health. The CDR3 runs from the conserved cysteine through the conserved F or W. A D gene is named only where the DNA matches it firmly. Size tells how often a clone was seen (once, few, many) or the class of an expanded clone, and some rows leave it out.

J: TRBJ1-2; D: -; V: TRBV10-2; size: -; CDR3: CASSESAGTYGYTF; DNA: TGCGCCAGCAGTGAGTCAGCAGGTACCTATGGCTACACCTTC
J: TRBJ1-2; D: -; V: TRBV20-1; size: -; CDR3: CSARTDIPVNYGYTF; DNA: TGCAGTGCTAGGACGGATATACCCGTCAACTATGGCTACACCTTC
J: TRBJ2-1; D: TRBD2; V: TRBV7-9; size: -; CDR3: CASSLELAVVWQFF; DNA: TGTGCCAGCAGCTTAGAGCTAGCGGTCGTTTGGCAGTTCTTC
J: TRBJ2-4; D: -; V: TRBV28; size: -; CDR3: CASTQFSKNIQYF; DNA: TGTGCCAGCACACAATTTAGCAAAAACATTCAGTACTTC
J: TRBJ2-1; D: TRBD2; V: TRBV5-8; size: few; CDR3: CASRYRLAGYNEQFF; DNA: TGTGCCAGCAGGTACCGACTAGCAGGCTACAATGAGCAGTTCTTC
J: TRBJ2-5; D: TRBD2; V: TRBV3-1; size: few; CDR3: CASSPYGLVEETQYF; DNA: TGTGCCAGCAGCCCATACGGACTAGTGGAGGAGACCCAGTACTTC
J: TRBJ2-7; D: TRBD1; V: TRBV20-1; size: few; CDR3: CSARARGLNEQYF; DNA: TGCAGTGCTAGGGCCAGGGGGCTAAACGAGCAGTACTTC
J: TRBJ2-7; D: TRBD1; V: TRBV10-3; size: -; CDR3: CAISEPGQHYEQYF; DNA: TGTGCCATCAGTGAGCCGGGACAGCACTACGAGCAGTACTTC
J: TRBJ1-2; D: TRBD1; V: TRBV12-3/TRBV12-4; size: -; CDR3: CASSLWAGGLYGYTF; DNA: TGTGCCAGCAGTTTATGGGCAGGGGGCCTCTATGGCTACACCTTC
J: TRBJ2-7; D: -; V: TRBV7-2; size: few; CDR3: CASSFTPPSYEQYF; DNA: TGTGCCAGCAGCTTTACCCCCCCATCCTACGAGCAGTACTTC
J: TRBJ2-1; D: -; V: TRBV18; size: -; CDR3: CASSPLAPSYNEQFF; DNA: TGTGCCAGCTCACCACTAGCCCCCTCCTACAATGAGCAGTTCTTC
J: TRBJ2-3; D: -; V: TRBV10-3; size: many; CDR3: CAISDPTRRGTDTQYF; DNA: TGTGCCATCAGTGATCCCACTAGACGGGGCACAGATACGCAGTATTTT
J: TRBJ1-2; D: -; V: TRBV12-3/TRBV12-4; size: many; CDR3: CASSLVLLSGGYTF; DNA: TGTGCCAGCAGTTTGGTCCTTCTTTCGGGTGGCTACACCTTC
J: TRBJ1-1; D: -; V: TRBV12-3/TRBV12-4; size: -; CDR3: CASSPPGVAEAFF; DNA: TGTGCCAGCAGTCCCCCAGGGGTTGCTGAAGCTTTCTTT
J: TRBJ2-7; D: TRBD2; V: TRBV20-1; size: few; CDR3: CSASLGTSGSRTLYEQYF; DNA: TGCAGTGCCTCGTTAGGGACTAGCGGGAGCCGCACCCTCTACGAGCAGTACTTC
J: TRBJ2-7; D: -; V: TRBV28; size: -; CDR3: CASRRQEGSYEQYF; DNA: TGTGCCAGCAGAAGGCAGGAAGGGTCCTACGAGCAGTACTTC
J: TRBJ2-1; D: -; V: TRBV20-1; size: few; CDR3: CSARARGRSYNEQFF; DNA: TGCAGTGCTAGGGCACGGGGGCGCTCCTACAATGAGCAGTTCTTC
J: TRBJ2-1; D: -; V: TRBV20-1; size: many; CDR3: CSARTLSSYNEQFF; DNA: TGCAGTGCTAGGACGCTGAGCTCCTACAATGAGCAGTTCTTC
J: TRBJ2-7; D: -; V: TRBV20-1; size: few; CDR3: CSARDWWRQRVDYEQYF; DNA: TGCAGTGCTAGAGATTGGTGGCGCCAGCGTGTAGACTACGAGCAGTACTTC
J: TRBJ1-1; D: -; V: TRBV11-2; size: few; CDR3: CASSLFQGLVTEAFF; DNA: TGTGCCAGCAGCTTATTCCAGGGGTTGGTCACTGAAGCTTTCTTT
J: TRBJ2-1; D: TRBD2; V: TRBV11-3; size: -; CDR3: CAGSLTSGTYNERFF; DNA: TGTGCCGGCAGCTTAACTAGCGGGACCTACAATGAGCGGTTCTTC